Each of the 8 T cell receptor beta chains below was sequenced from the same sample in a study of blood T cells in healthy people across ages. Together with a sample-barcoded 5' primer, a J-beta primer mix was included in a second PCR lasting about 6 to 11 cycles. TCRdb reprocessed the 5' RACE reads with MiXCR, giving one entry per CDR3 protein. The data contain about 1 million distinct CDR3 sequences, 35% to 50% of them seen just once; the ten biggest clones take up 15% to 20%. Source material: blood. The receptors were gathered from a woman aged 55-69 years in good health.

This clonotype appeared a few times. The V gene is TRBV10-3, the J gene TRBJ2-7; D is unresolved. Germline CDR1 is ENHRY and CDR2 is SYGVKD. V gave up 3 bases and J gave up 2 bases, with 8 bases separating them. This CDR3 is 13 amino acids long. CDR3 nucleotide sequence: TGTGCCATCAGTGACGTAGGAACCTACGAGCAGTACTTC. Protein sequence: CAISDVGTYEQYF.

This chain links TRBV19 with TRBJ2-7; 9 positions match TRBD1. V shed 6 bases, J shed 2 bases, and the junction held 8 bases outside the gene matches. The length of the CDR3 is 15 residues. The germline V gene encodes CDR1 LNHDA and CDR2 SQIVND (reference sequence). The CDR3 protein is CASRYLDRGTYEQYF. CDR3 bases: TGTGCCAGTAGGTACTTGGACAGGGGTACCTACGAGCAGTACTTC.

This clonotype occurred many times. The V and J genes are TRBV29-1 and TRBJ2-3; D is unclear. CDR1 and CDR2 (germline): SQVTM, ANQGSEA. The CDR3 loop spans 10 amino acids. Deletions cut 3 bases from V and 10 bases from J, with 8 bases between. The CDR3 is CSVDSPAQYF. Written as DNA, the CDR3 is TGCAGCGTTGACTCGCCGGCGCAGTATTTT.

This clonotype turned up a few times. J is TRBJ1-2 and V is TRBV27; D is undetermined. V gave up 5 bases and J gave up 0 bases, with 13 bases separating them. The CDR3 covers 15 residues. Germline V gene sequence: CDR1 MNHEY, CDR2 SMNVEV (reference sequence). Here the CDR3 DNA reads TGTGCCAGCAGTCTTCGCCATTCAGCTAACTATGGCTACACCTTC. Amino acids: CASSLRHSANYGYTF.

The chain joins TRBV4-1 to TRBJ2-1; possible D gene TRBD2, 5 bases. Germline loops: CDR1 MGHRA, CDR2 YSYEKL. V lost 3 bases and J lost 13, with 16 bases in between. The CDR3 loop spans 13 amino acids. The CDR3 sequence is CASSHLVWETQFF. In nucleotides, the CDR3 is TGCGCCAGCAGCCACTTAGTGTGGGAGACCCAGTTCTTC.

This clonotype was observed a handful of times. This chain links TRBV20-1 with TRBJ2-1; D might be TRBD2 (6 bases). Per the germline V gene, CDR1 is DFQATT and CDR2 is SNEGSKA (reference sequence). V lost 3 bases, J lost 10 bases, and 13 bases lay in between. The CDR3 spans 12 residues. For the CDR3, the DNA is TGCAGTGCTAGTCTAGCGCCGGGGGAGCAGTTCTTC. It translates to CSASLAPGEQFF.

This clonotype was observed at least ten times. The chain is built from TRBV29-1 and TRBJ2-7; the D gene is possibly TRBD2 (5 bases). In germline, CDR1 is SQVTM, CDR2 ANQGSEA. The CDR3 has 14 amino acids. V lost 7 bases to trimming and J lost 0 bases, with 16 bases between them. CDR3 DNA sequence: TGCAGCGCTCTGACTACCCAAAGCTCCTACGAGCAGTACTTC. Residues: CSALTTQSSYEQYF.

This clonotype has only a few counts. The chain is built from TRBV7-9 and TRBJ2-3; a weak D match, TRBD1 (6 bases). CDR3 size: 16 residues. Trimming pared 5 bases from V and 2 bases from J, leaving 17 bases between. CDR1 is SEHNR and CDR2 is FQNEAQ in the germline V gene (reference sequence). DNA for the CDR3: TGTGCCAGCAGCCAAACCGGGACAACTAACACAGATACGCAGTATTTT. This translates into CASSQTGTTNTDTQYF.